These 9 T cell receptor beta chains originate from one sample sequenced in a study of neoadjuvant anti-PD-1 for oral cavity cancer. The repertoire was sequenced with immunoSEQ multiplex PCR; TCRdb's copy has only in-frame clones and lacks some. This sample has about 15,000 clones, with 36% found just once. Time point noted: after neoadjuvant nivolumab, at surgical resection. Source: tumor tissue, taken after nivolumab (anti-PD-1) treatment. The receptors were gathered from a person between 35 and 79 years old with oral cavity squamous cell carcinoma.

This chain joins TRBV6-1 and TRBJ2-1; 12 bases are a match to TRBD2. This CDR3 has 15 residues. The V gene's germline CDR1 is MNHNS and CDR2 SASEGT. V lost 2 bases, J lost 4 bases, and 0 bases stayed unmatched. For the CDR3, the DNA is TGTGCCAGCAGTGAACTAGCGGGGGGGTACAATGAGCAGTTCTTC. Translating it yields CASSELAGGYNEQFF.

This chain links TRBV11-2 with TRBJ1-5, with 7 nucleotides matching TRBD1. The V gene's germline CDR1 is SGHAT and CDR2 FQNNGV. CDR3 length equals 14 residues. After removal of 4 bases from V and 6 bases from J, the junction contained 6 bases not matched to a gene. The DNA for the CDR3 is TGTGCCAGCAGCTCTCAGCAGGGGGGTCAGCCCCAGCATTTT. It specifies CASSSQQGGQPQHF.

The sample holds a few counts of this clone. The chain combines TRBV5-1 with TRBJ2-3, with 10 positions matching TRBD2. The CDR3 is 18 amino acids. Germline lookup yields CDR1 SGHRS and CDR2 YFSETQ. V gave up 0 bases and J gave up 6 bases; unmatched junction bases: 13. The CDR3 loop is CASSLARGLAALDDTQYF. The CDR3 region has the DNA TGCGCCAGCAGCTTGGCCCGCGGACTAGCGGCCCTCGACGATACGCAGTATTTT.

This chain links TRBV29-1 with TRBJ1-5; D is perhaps TRBD1 (6 bases). Germline V CDR1 and CDR2: SQVTM, ANQGSEA. CDR3 length: 13 residues. V was pared by 7 bases and J by 6 bases, with 16 bases between. CDR3 in amino acids: CSGKGGEGQPQHF. The CDR3 DNA reads TGCAGCGGAAAAGGGGGAGAGGGTCAGCCCCAGCATTTT.

This clone has more than one count but fewer than ten. The V and J genes are TRBV19 and TRBJ2-2; D assignment may be TRBD1 or TRBD2 (6 bases each). Germline lookup yields CDR1 LNHDA and CDR2 SQIVND (reference sequence). The CDR3 loop spans 16 amino acids. V was pared by 1 base and J by 7 bases, with 16 bases between. The DNA of the CDR3 is TGTGCCAGTAGTATAGCAGCCGGGGGCGTGGGCGGGGAGCTGTTTTTT. It specifies CASSIAAGGVGGELFF.

Ten or more counts support this clone. The V call is TRBV7-6, the J call TRBJ1-1; D is unclear. Trimming shortened V by 5 bases and J by 0 bases, and 10 bases separated the two germline ends. The CDR3 has 14 residues. The germline V gene encodes CDR1 SGHVS and CDR2 FNYEAQ. CDR3 nucleotide sequence: TGTGCCAGCAGCCACCCTTTGGTGAACACTGAAGCTTTCTTT. This codes for CASSHPLVNTEAFF. Variable domain in full (rest from reference TRBV7-6 and TRBJ1-1): GAGVSQSPRYKVTKRGQDVALRCDPISGHVSLYWYRQALGQGPEFLTYFNYEAQQDKSGLPNDRFSAERPEGSISTLTIQRTEQRDSAMYRCASSHPLVNTEAFFGQGTRLTVV.

The V gene is TRBV9, the J gene TRBJ2-1, with D possibly matching TRBD2 (7 bases). Trimming removed 3 bases from V and 0 bases from J, with 13 bases in between. The germline gives CDR1 SGDLS, CDR2 YYNGEE. The CDR3 consists of 16 residues. The CDR3 coding sequence is TGTGCCAGCAGCGCCGGGGGCGGGGGCTCCTACAATGAGCAGTTCTTC. Protein product: CASSAGGGGSYNEQFF.

A single count supports this clone. The V call is TRBV7-8, the J call TRBJ1-3, with D hard to call. The germline V gene has CDR1 SGHVS and CDR2 FQNEAQ. The CDR3 is 18 residues long. Trimming took 5 bases from V and 0 from J, leaving 20 bases between them. This CDR3 is CASSQSSRAPSSGNTIYF. DNA for the CDR3: TGTGCCAGCAGCCAATCTTCCCGGGCTCCGAGCTCTGGAAACACCATATATTTT.

J is TRBJ2-5 and V is TRBV6-6; a possible D gene is TRBD2 (6 bases). Trimming shortened V by 3 bases and J by 4 bases, and 18 bases separated the two germline ends. CDR1 MNHNY and CDR2 SVGAGI come from the germline V gene (reference sequence). CDR3 size: 16 residues. CDR3 bases: TGTGCCAGCAGTTATTCCTTACCAGAGCGGGCAGAGACCCAGTACTTC. Amino acid sequence: CASSYSLPERAETQYF.